The clone carrying this TCR beta chain has only a few counts. Antigen unknown. The data are from a study of beta chain features in type 1 diabetes. Regarding the study as a whole: Shorter TCRB CDR3s, moderately but significantly so, marked every one of the four CD4+ subsets in Type 1 diabetes patients. It was possible that PCR favored shorter templates, equally so in patients and controls. Whether HLA type influences TCRB rearrangement remained unresolved here.

The entirety of the isolated RNA underwent reverse transcription, so expressed TCRB transcripts were sequenced. Only in-frame clones appear in the TCRdb table, and some are missing; sequencing was by immunoSEQ multiplex PCR. Among about 300,000 clones, roughly 13% were seen once, and the ten largest hold roughly 0.015%. The CDR3 is 15 amino acids. The V and J ends lost 3 bases and 2 bases, in that order; junction bases with no gene match: 4. Germline CDR1 is LGHNA and CDR2 is YSLEER. The chain uses TRBV4-3 and TRBJ2-3; the match to TRBD2 covers 8 bases. The specimen was naive CD4+ T cells from blood. This receptor was taken from a young woman with type 1 diabetes. This CDR3 reads CASSQSGSTTDTQYF. The CDR3 DNA is TGCGCCAGCAGCCAGAGCGGGAGCACCACAGATACGCAGTATTTT.